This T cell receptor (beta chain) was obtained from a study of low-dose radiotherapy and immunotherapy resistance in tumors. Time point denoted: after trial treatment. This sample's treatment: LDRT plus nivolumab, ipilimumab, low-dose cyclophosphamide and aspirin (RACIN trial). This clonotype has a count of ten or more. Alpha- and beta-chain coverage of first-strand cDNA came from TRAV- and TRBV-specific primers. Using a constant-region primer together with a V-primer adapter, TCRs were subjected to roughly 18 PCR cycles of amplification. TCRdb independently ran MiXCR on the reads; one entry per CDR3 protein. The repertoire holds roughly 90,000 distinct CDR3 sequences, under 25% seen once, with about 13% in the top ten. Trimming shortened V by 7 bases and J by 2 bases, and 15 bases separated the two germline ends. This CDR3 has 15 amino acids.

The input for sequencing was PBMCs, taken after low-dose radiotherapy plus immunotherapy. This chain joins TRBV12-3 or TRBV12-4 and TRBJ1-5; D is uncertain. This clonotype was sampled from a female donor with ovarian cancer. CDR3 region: CASTEGARGNQPQHF. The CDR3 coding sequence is TGTGCCAGCACCGAGGGAGCTAGGGGCAATCAGCCCCAGCATTTT.